The T cell receptor beta chain described here comes from a study of T cells in Graves' hyperthyroidism and ophthalmopathy. Overall study findings and caveats: Among clonotypes expanded in thyroid above 0.001, most were also found in blood. Classification by a 13 V-J model distinguished ophthalmopathy from stable hyperthyroidism. Onset of ophthalmopathy came a median approximately 6 months after the model predicted it.

In making diagnoses, clinical symptoms, serum thyroxine and TRAb, thyroid ultrasound and orbital computed tomography were all used. Notes on this clonotype: As yet, its antigen is unknown. A single base separates this from a much larger clone, so it may be a read error.

Amplification of TCR beta CDR3 regions used RNA as the template. HTBI primers were employed in a first-round RT-PCR of the TCR CDR3. TCRdb passed the multiplex PCR reads through MiXCR, listing each CDR3 protein once. The sample has 500,000 to 800,000 distinct CDR3 sequences, roughly 46% seen once. Germline assignment: CDR1 SGDLS and CDR2 YYNGEE. The junction had 8 bases not matched to a gene; V was cut back by 9 bases and J by 6 bases. The CDR3 loop spans 13 amino acids. This chain links TRBV9 with TRBJ1-5, with 8 bases matching TRBD1. The clonotype was recovered from an adult man with Graves' disease, either hyperthyroidism or ophthalmopathy (not recorded which). Source material: peripheral blood or thyroid tissue (not recorded which). CDR3 region: CANRGTGGQPQHF. For the CDR3, the DNA is TGTGCCAACAGGGGGACGGGTGGTCAGCCCCAGCATTTT.